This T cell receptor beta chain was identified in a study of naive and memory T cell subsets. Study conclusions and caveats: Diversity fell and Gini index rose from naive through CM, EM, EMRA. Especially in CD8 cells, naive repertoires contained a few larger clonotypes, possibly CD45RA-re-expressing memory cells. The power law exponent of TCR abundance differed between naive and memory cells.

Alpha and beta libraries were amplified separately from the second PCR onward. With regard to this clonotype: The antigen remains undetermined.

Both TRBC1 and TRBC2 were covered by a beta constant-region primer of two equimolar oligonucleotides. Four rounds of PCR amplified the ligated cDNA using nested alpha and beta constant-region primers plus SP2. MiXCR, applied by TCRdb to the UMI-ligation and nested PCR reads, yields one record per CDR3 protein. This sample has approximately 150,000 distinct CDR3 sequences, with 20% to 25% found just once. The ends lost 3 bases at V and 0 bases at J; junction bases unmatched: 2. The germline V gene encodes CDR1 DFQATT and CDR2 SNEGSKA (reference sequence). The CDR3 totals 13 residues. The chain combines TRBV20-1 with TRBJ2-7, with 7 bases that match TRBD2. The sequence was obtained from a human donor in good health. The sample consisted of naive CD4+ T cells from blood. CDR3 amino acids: CSARGGSSYEQYF. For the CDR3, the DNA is TGCAGTGCTAGGGGCGGGAGCTCCTACGAGCAGTACTTC.